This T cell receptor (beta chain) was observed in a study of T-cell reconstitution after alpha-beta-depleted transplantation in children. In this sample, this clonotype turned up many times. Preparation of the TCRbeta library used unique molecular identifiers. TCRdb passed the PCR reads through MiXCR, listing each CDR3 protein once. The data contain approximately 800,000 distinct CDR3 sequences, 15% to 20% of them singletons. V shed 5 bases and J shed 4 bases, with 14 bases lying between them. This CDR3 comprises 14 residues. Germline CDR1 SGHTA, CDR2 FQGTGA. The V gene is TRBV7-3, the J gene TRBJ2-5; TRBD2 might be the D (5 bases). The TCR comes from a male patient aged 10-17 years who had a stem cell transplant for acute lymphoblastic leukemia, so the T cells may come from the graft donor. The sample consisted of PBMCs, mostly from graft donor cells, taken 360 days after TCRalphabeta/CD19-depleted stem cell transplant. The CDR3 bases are TGTGCCAGCAGCCCCGATGGGGAGCGAGAGACCCAGTACTTC. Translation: CASSPDGERETQYF.